Below are 29 T cell receptor beta chains sequenced from a single sample in a study of blood T cell repertoires in COVID-19. Profiling relied on immunoSEQ multiplex PCR, and the TCRdb table lists in-frame clones only, not all of them. The sample yields 250,000 to 350,000 clones, over 75% seen once. The sample taken for sequencing was peripheral blood. These receptors came from a woman in her fifties or sixties who had recovered from COVID-19.

This clone was seen a single time. The chain carries TRBV25-1 and TRBJ1-1; no clear D gene. The CDR3 covers 10 residues. Germline V gene data show CDR1 as MGHDK and CDR2 as SYGVNS. This chain's CDR3 is CAAGGQLAFF. The CDR3 coding sequence is TGTGCAGCGGGCGGGCAGTTGGCTTTCTTT.

This sequence joins TRBV19 and TRBJ2-7; 16 nucleotides align to TRBD2. After removal of 4 bases from V and 0 bases from J, the junction contained 3 bases not matched to a gene. Per germline, CDR1 LNHDA and CDR2 SQIVND (reference sequence). This CDR3 region has 17 residues. The chain's CDR3 is CASSRGLAGGSSYEQYF. The CDR3 DNA reads TGTGCCAGTAGTAGGGGACTAGCGGGAGGGTCCTCCTACGAGCAGTACTTC.

V usage is TRBV10-3 and J usage is TRBJ2-5; the D is unclear. Germline loops: CDR1 ENHRY, CDR2 SYGVKD. V was cut by 6 bases and J by 2 bases, with 10 bases left in between. The CDR3 is 13 amino acids. The CDR3 coding sequence is TGTGCCATCAGGACGGGTCCGCAAGAGACCCAGTACTTC. Its translation: CAIRTGPQETQYF.

The chain carries TRBV6-7 and TRBJ2-4, with 7 bases matching TRBD2. TRBV6-7 is treated as an ORF (open reading frame) with a function not yet certain. The CDR3 contains 17 residues. The trim removed 1 base at V and 5 bases at J, leaving 11 bases unmatched. The DNA of the CDR3 is TGTGCCAGCAGTTACTATTCTTCCGGGAGGACACAAAACATTCAGTACTTC. This codes for CASSYYSSGRTQNIQYF.

The chain couples TRBV30 to TRBJ2-5; possible D gene TRBD1, 6 bases. CDR1 GTSNPN and CDR2 SVGIG come from the germline V gene (reference sequence). V dropped 0 bases and J dropped 4 bases, with 12 bases sitting between them. This CDR3 is built from 14 residues. Written as DNA, the CDR3 is TGTGCCTGGAGTGTAGGGGGTCCGGGAGAGACCCAGTACTTC. This gives the protein CAWSVGGPGETQYF.

J is TRBJ2-7 and V is TRBV7-2; 7 positions agree with TRBD1. Trimming at V came to 5 bases and at J to 2 bases, leaving 6 bases not matched to a gene. The CDR3 length is 14 residues. The germline V gene encodes CDR1 SGHTA and CDR2 FQGNSA. In nucleotides, the CDR3 is TGTGCCAGCAGCCCTCGGGACAGTACCTACGAGCAGTACTTC. This codes for CASSPRDSTYEQYF.

This sequence joins TRBV28 and TRBJ2-1; a weak D match, TRBD2 (6 bases). The CDR3 covers 12 residues. The ends were cut back, 11 bases at V and 1 base at J, with 9 bases in the middle. Germline values: CDR1 MDHEN, CDR2 SYDVKM. The CDR3 nucleotides are TGTGCCTTCGGGGGATCCTACAATGAGCAGTTCTTC. Its protein product is CAFGGSYNEQFF.

The chain couples TRBV5-6 to TRBJ2-1; TRBD2 matches at 7 bases. Losses at the gene ends were 1 base for V and 0 bases for J; bases not matched to a gene: 1. Germline V CDR1 and CDR2: SGHDT, YYEEEE. CDR3 length equals 15 residues. CDR3 residues: CASSLSGGSYNEQFF. DNA of the CDR3: TGTGCCAGCAGCTTGTCGGGGGGCTCCTACAATGAGCAGTTCTTC.

This clone turned up a few times. The chain combines TRBV5-1 with TRBJ1-1, with TRBD1 matching over 8 bases. There are 17 residues in the CDR3. The V gene end was trimmed by 4 bases and the J gene end by 4 bases; junction bases not matched to a gene: 15. Germline CDR1 reads SGHRS; CDR2 reads YFSETQ. The CDR3 bases are TGCGCCAGCAGCCTGGAGGCCGGGACAGGAATGGGCACTGAAGCTTTCTTT. Residues: CASSLEAGTGMGTEAFF.

For this clone: The sample holds other DNA sequences that translate to the same CDR3. The V and J genes are TRBV2 and TRBJ2-1; no clear D gene. Germline CDR1 SNHLY, CDR2 FYNNEI. V shed 4 bases and J shed 4 bases, with 8 bases lying between them. The CDR3 is 13 amino acids. The CDR3 sequence: CASSGGPYNEQFF. The CDR3 DNA is TGTGCCAGCAGTGGTGGCCCGTACAATGAGCAGTTCTTC. Supplemented by reference TRBV2 and TRBJ2-1, the full variable domain reads EPEVTQTPSHQVTQMGQEVILRCVPISNHLYFYWYRQILGQKVEFLVSFYNNEISEKSEIFDDQFSVERPDGSNFTLKIRSTKLEDSAMYFCASSGGPYNEQFFGPGTRLTVL.

The chain recombines TRBV9 with TRBJ1-4, with D perhaps matching TRBD1 (5 bases). V shed 0 bases and J shed 3 bases, with 9 bases lying between them. Germline-derived CDR1 and CDR2 are SGDLS and YYNGEE. This CDR3 is built from 15 residues. The CDR3 spells CASSVAGTANEKLFF. CDR3 in DNA: TGTGCCAGCAGCGTAGCTGGGACTGCTAATGAAAAACTGTTTTTT.

This clone was picked up one time. CDR3: CASSFITEAFF. The CDR3 nucleotides are TGTGCCAGCAGCTTTATCACTGAAGCTTTCTTT. The V call is TRBV7-9, the J call TRBJ1-1; D unclear. V gave up 3 bases and J gave up 4 bases, with 3 bases separating them. This CDR3 has 11 amino acids. The germline CDR1 and CDR2 sequences are SEHNR and FQNEAQ (reference sequence).

The V and J genes are TRBV2 and TRBJ2-7; D is perhaps TRBD1 (7 bases). The V gene lost 1 base and the J gene lost 7 bases, with 11 bases spanning the gap. The CDR3 contains 13 residues. Per the germline V gene, CDR1 is SNHLY and CDR2 is FYNNEI. CDR3 DNA sequence: TGTGCCAGCAGTGAAGAGGGGGCGGGGGAGCAGTACTTC. Protein: CASSEEGAGEQYF.

This sequence joins TRBV7-8 and TRBJ1-6; 8 nucleotides agree with TRBD1. Unmatched junction bases numbered 15, after V lost 6 bases and J lost 14 bases. The CDR3 has 15 residues. Germline loops: CDR1 SGHVS, CDR2 FQNEAQ. DNA for the CDR3: TGTGCCAGCAGTAACCGGACAGGGTCAAAGCGGTCCCTCCACTTT. It encodes CASSNRTGSKRSLHF.

This clone was recorded once. The chain has TRBV6-5 and TRBJ2-5; D is unresolved. CDR1 MNHEY and CDR2 SVGAGI come from the germline V gene. Deletions cut 2 bases from V and 4 bases from J, with 8 bases between. The CDR3 has 13 amino acids. This chain's CDR3 is CASSYSWRETQYF. The CDR3 nucleotides read TGTGCCAGCAGTTACAGTTGGAGAGAGACCCAGTACTTC.

The chain carries TRBV6-5 and TRBJ1-3; the D is unclear. Germline loops: CDR1 MNHEY, CDR2 SVGAGI. This CDR3 is 12 amino acids long. V was shortened by 6 bases and J by 4 bases, with 7 bases between the two germline ends. This CDR3 is CASRLSGNTIYF. CDR3 coding DNA: TGTGCCAGCAGGTTATCCGGAAACACCATATATTTT.

To note about this clone: One end of the junction varies from germline; a read error may be responsible. The chain recombines TRBV27 with TRBJ2-1; 16 nucleotides agree with TRBD2. The germline CDR1 and CDR2 sequences are MNHEY and SMNVEV (reference sequence). CDR3 size: 17 residues. Written as DNA, the CDR3 is TGTGCCAGCAGTCTATCTCTTGGGACTAGCGGGGGGGCAGAGCAGTTCTTC. It encodes CASSLSLGTSGGAEQFF.

Comments on this clone: Other DNA sequences in the same sample also yield this CDR3. The rearrangement uses TRBV7-2 and TRBJ2-7; 9 nucleotides agree with TRBD2. The CDR3 loop spans 14 amino acids. The V gene end was trimmed by 2 bases and the J gene end by 1 base; junction bases not matched to a gene: 0. CDR1 SGHTA and CDR2 FQGNSA come from the germline V gene. CDR3 loop: CASSLTSGSYEQYF. The CDR3 coding sequence is TGTGCCAGCAGCTTAACTAGCGGGTCCTACGAGCAGTACTTC.

The rearrangement links TRBV30 to TRBJ1-2, with D unresolved. The CDR3 totals 13 residues. Germline V lookup: CDR1 GTSNPN, CDR2 SVGIG (reference sequence). V was pared by 1 base and J by 8 bases, with 14 bases between. The CDR3 bases are TGTGCCTGGAGTGCGACCCTGGAGGGAGGCTACACCTTC. Amino acid sequence: CAWSATLEGGYTF.

The J gene is TRBJ2-1, the V gene TRBV28, with D unresolved. V lost 1 base and J 1 base, leaving 14 bases between the germline ends. The CDR3 totals 17 residues. Germline loops: CDR1 MDHEN, CDR2 SYDVKM. The CDR3 spells CASSLYPATSSYNEQFF. The CDR3 coding sequence is TGTGCCAGCAGTTTATATCCTGCGACTTCGTCCTACAATGAGCAGTTCTTC. The whole variable domain, filled in from reference TRBV28 and TRBJ2-1, reads DVKVTQSSRYLVKRTGEKVFLECVQDMDHENMFWYRQDPGLGLRLIYFSYDVKMKEKGDIPEGYSVSREKKERFSLILESASTNQTSMYLCASSLYPATSSYNEQFFGPGTRLTVL.

This clone came up a few times. This chain joins TRBV25-1 and TRBJ1-1, with 9 bases matching TRBD1. Trimming at V came to 3 bases and at J to 4 bases, leaving 0 bases not matched to a gene. CDR1 and CDR2 (germline): MGHDK, SYGVNS. The CDR3 contains 13 residues. The CDR3 loop reads CASSETGGTEAFF. The CDR3 coding sequence is TGTGCCAGCAGTGAGACAGGGGGCACTGAAGCTTTCTTT.

V gene TRBV27 combines with J gene TRBJ2-5; TRBD1 matches at 7 bases. The ends lost 6 bases at V and 5 bases at J; junction bases unmatched: 12. This CDR3 has 15 amino acids. Germline CDR1 reads MNHEY; CDR2 reads SMNVEV (reference sequence). Here the CDR3 reads CASRLGQVLGETQYF. The CDR3 DNA sequence: TGTGCCAGCAGACTCGGACAGGTTCTGGGGGAGACCCAGTACTTC.

This rearrangement joins TRBV3-1 (or the pseudogene TRBV3-2) to TRBJ2-1, with TRBD2 matching 16 bases. There are 17 residues in the CDR3. V lost 4 bases, J lost 6 bases, and 6 bases stayed unmatched. In germline, CDR1 is LGHDT, CDR2 YNNKEL (reference sequence). The chain's CDR3 is CASSLGTSGRAGNEQFF. The CDR3 DNA sequence: TGTGCCAGCAGCCTCGGGACTAGCGGGAGGGCCGGCAATGAGCAGTTCTTC.

This clone appeared once. V and J are TRBV7-2 and TRBJ2-1; 10 nucleotides align to TRBD2. Germline loops: CDR1 SGHTA, CDR2 FQGNSA. The CDR3 covers 17 residues. V lost 5 bases and J lost 4; bases outside the gene matches: 11. The CDR3 sequence is CASSKGLASTIYNEQFF. The CDR3 nucleotides read TGTGCCAGCAGCAAGGGACTAGCGTCTACAATATACAATGAGCAGTTCTTC.

This chain links TRBV9 with TRBJ2-7; D is undetermined. Germline loops: CDR1 SGDLS, CDR2 YYNGEE. Trimming took 0 bases from V and 0 from J, leaving 19 bases between them. The CDR3 totals 18 residues. CDR3: CASSVVWLRLIVSYEQYF. The CDR3 coding sequence is TGTGCCAGCAGCGTAGTGTGGCTCCGACTTATTGTCTCCTACGAGCAGTACTTC. The whole variable domain, filled in from reference TRBV9 and TRBJ2-7, reads DSGVTQTPKHLITATGQRVTLRCSPRSGDLSVYWYQQSLDQGLQFLIQYYNGEERAKGNILERFSAQQFPDLHSELNLSSLELGDSALYFCASSVVWLRLIVSYEQYFGPGTRLTVT.

This clone was seen only once. The rearrangement uses TRBV28 and TRBJ1-3; D unresolved. This CDR3 is built from 14 residues. Per the germline V gene, CDR1 is MDHEN and CDR2 is SYDVKM. V lost 5 bases and J 0 bases, leaving 8 bases between the germline ends. CDR3: CASSVASSGNTIYF. The CDR3 DNA is TGTGCCAGCAGTGTGGCCAGCTCTGGAAACACCATATATTTT.

This clone has just a few counts. V gene TRBV4-1 combines with J gene TRBJ1-5; 9 bases are a match to TRBD1. Looked up from germline, CDR1 is MGHRA and CDR2 is YSYEKL. Trimming at V came to 0 bases and at J to 6 bases, leaving 6 bases not matched to a gene. The CDR3 runs 16 residues. CDR3: CASSQDVGTGFQPQHF. The CDR3 DNA reads as TGCGCCAGCAGCCAAGATGTTGGGACAGGGTTTCAGCCCCAGCATTTT.

This clone was picked up one time. The chain recombines TRBV12-3 or TRBV12-4 with TRBJ2-7, with D tentatively TRBD2 (6 bases). V gave up 6 bases and J gave up 2 bases, with 11 bases separating them. CDR3 length: 13 amino acids. DNA of the CDR3: TGTGCCAGCAGCCCCAGCGGGCCCTACGAGCAGTACTTC. Encoded protein: CASSPSGPYEQYF.

This chain uses TRBV28 with TRBJ2-6; D uncertain. Germline assignment: CDR1 MDHEN and CDR2 SYDVKM. The CDR3 sequence is 17 residues long. Trimming took off 5 bases at V and 2 bases at J, with 16 bases between the two ends. CDR3 amino acids: CASSPRSPQPGANVLTF. The CDR3 DNA is TGTGCCAGCAGTCCCAGGTCCCCACAGCCTGGGGCCAACGTCCTGACTTTC.